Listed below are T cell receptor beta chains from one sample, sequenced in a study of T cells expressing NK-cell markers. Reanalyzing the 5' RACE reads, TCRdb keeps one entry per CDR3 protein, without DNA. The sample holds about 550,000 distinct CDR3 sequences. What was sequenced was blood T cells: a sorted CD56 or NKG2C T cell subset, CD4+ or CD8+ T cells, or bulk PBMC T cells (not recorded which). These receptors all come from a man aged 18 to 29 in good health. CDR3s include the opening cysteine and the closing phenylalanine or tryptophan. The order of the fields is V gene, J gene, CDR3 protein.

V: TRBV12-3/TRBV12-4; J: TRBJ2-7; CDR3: CASTMEYEQYF
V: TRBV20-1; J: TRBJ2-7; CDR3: CSARTSGRARTYEQYF
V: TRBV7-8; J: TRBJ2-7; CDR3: CASSLMGSLGFEQYF
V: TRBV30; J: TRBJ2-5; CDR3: CAWSRGGEGETQYF
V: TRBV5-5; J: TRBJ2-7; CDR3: CASRDTRQGAEQYF
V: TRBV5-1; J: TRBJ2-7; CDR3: CASSGSYEQYF
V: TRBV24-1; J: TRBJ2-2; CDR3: CATSVGQTNTGELFF
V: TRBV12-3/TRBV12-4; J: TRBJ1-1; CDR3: CASTLGQAMNTEAFF
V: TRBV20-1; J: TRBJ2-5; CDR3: CSARDRWSGGLETQYF
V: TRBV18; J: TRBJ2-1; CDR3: CASSPNTGGHNEQFF
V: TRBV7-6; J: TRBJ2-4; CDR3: CASSPDGAKNIQYF
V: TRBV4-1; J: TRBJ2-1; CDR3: CASSQSGLAGTGEQFF
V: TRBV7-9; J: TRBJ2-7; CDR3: CASSTPAGGGYEQYF
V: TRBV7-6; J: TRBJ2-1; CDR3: CASSLDRTRRSSYNEQFF
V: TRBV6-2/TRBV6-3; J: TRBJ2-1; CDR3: CASSPGTGVYWEQFF
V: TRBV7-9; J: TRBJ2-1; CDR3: CASSPRGTSSYNEQFF
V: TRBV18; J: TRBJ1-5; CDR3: CASSPRDTNQPQHF
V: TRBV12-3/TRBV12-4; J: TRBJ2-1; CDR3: CASTPGTGVPNEQFF
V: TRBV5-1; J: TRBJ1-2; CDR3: CASSFGQLYGYTF
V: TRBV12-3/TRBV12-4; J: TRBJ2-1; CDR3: CASRPGQGWQEEQFF
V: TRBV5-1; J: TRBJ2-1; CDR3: CASTILTSGGGYNEQFF
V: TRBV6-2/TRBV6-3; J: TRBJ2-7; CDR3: CASSPVTGGSYEQYF
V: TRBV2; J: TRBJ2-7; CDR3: CASYLAGADEQYF
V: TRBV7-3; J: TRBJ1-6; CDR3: CASSLSRDINSPLHF
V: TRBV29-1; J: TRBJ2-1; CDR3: CSVEVAPDEQFF
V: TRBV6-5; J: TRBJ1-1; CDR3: CASSFRDRGPATEAFF
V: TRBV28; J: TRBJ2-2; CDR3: CASSSRWAGELFF
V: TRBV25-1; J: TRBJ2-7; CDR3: CASSEYLTGGSYEQYF
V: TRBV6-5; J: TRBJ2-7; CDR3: CASSYSGKDRGTYEQYF
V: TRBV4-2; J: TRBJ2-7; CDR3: CASSQEFGQGGYEQYF
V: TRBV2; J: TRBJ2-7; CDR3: CASSGSRRTVFTYEQYF
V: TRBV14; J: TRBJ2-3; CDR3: CASGRRATDTQYF
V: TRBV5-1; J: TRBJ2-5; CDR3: CASIRTSGAQETQYF
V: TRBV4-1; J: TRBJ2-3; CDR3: CASSQLGSKDTQYF
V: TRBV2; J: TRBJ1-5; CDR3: CASSEDGLNQPQHF
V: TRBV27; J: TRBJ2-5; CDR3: CASSRRRTSGTLSLKETQYF
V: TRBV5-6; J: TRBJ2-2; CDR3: CASSYYLDGDTGELFF
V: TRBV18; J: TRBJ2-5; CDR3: CASSPPLAGAATQYF
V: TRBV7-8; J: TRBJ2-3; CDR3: CASSSFRGSTDTQYF
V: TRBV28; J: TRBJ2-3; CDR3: CASLGPGLAGGYTQYF
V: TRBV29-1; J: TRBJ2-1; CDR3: CSATLQGAYNEQFF
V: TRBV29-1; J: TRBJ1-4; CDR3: CSVTTGQANEKLFF
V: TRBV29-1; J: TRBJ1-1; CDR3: CSVEALGEGTDTEAFF
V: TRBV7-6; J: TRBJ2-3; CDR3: CATEAGTGRTDTQYF
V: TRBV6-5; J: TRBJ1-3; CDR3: CASSYSGGRENTIYF
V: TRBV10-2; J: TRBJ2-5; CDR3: CASNQRGGRLGTQYF
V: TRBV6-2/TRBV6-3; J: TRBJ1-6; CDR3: CASRRDTGSYNSPLHF
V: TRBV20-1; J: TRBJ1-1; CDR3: CSARPGSQNTEAFF
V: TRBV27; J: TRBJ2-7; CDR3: CASSPQWGAVYEQYF
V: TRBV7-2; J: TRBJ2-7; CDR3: CASSRDRMAYEQYF
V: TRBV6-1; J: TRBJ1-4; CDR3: CASSPSLTNEKLFF
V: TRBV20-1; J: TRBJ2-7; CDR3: CSAGRQIDYEQYF
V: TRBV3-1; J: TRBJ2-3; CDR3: CASSRQGRADTQYF